The 25 T cell receptor beta chains below come from one sample, sequenced in a study of blood T cell repertoires in COVID-19. Using immunoSEQ multiplex PCR, the repertoire was profiled, and TCRdb retains in-frame clones only, with some absent. This sample has roughly 75,000 clones, with about 93% found just once. The specimen was peripheral blood. The origin of the receptors is a human donor in a cohort sampled during active COVID-19.

V is TRBV3-1 (or the pseudogene TRBV3-2) and J is TRBJ2-5; a weak D match, TRBD2 (6 bases). The CDR3 consists of 15 residues. With 3 bases removed from V and 5 bases from J, the gap between germline ends came to 16 bases. CDR1 and CDR2 (germline): LGHDT, YNNKEL (reference sequence). The CDR3 is CASSHLAELPETQYF. DNA of the CDR3: TGTGCCAGCAGCCATTTAGCGGAACTCCCGGAGACCCAGTACTTC.

The CDR3 is CASSSLAGVSNEQFF. The CDR3 coding sequence is TGTGCCAGCAGCTCCTTAGCGGGGGTTTCGAATGAGCAGTTCTTC. V and J are TRBV11-2 and TRBJ2-1; 9 positions agree with TRBD2. The ends lost 4 bases at V and 7 bases at J; junction bases unmatched: 8. Germline V gene data show CDR1 as SGHAT and CDR2 as FQNNGV. The CDR3 length is 15 residues.

The chain couples TRBV5-1 to TRBJ2-5; perhaps TRBD1 as D (7 bases). The V and J ends lost 4 bases and 1 base respectively, with 11 bases between them. From germline, CDR1 is SGHRS and CDR2 YFSETQ. This CDR3 region has 14 residues. The CDR3 here is CASSAGQPQETQYF. CDR3 DNA: TGCGCCAGCAGCGCGGGACAGCCCCAAGAGACCCAGTACTTC.

The chain carries TRBV11-3 and TRBJ2-5, with a possible D match to TRBD2 (6 bases). CDR3 length: 15 residues. Trimming removed 1 base at V and 4 bases at J, with 13 bases between. The germline CDR1 and CDR2 sequences are SGHNT and YENEEA. The chain's CDR3 is CASSLGSTRGETQYF. Written as DNA, the CDR3 is TGTGCCAGCAGCTTAGGGTCGACTAGGGGAGAGACCCAGTACTTC.

V usage is TRBV3-1 (or the pseudogene TRBV3-2) and J usage is TRBJ1-3; 11 bases align to TRBD1. This CDR3 region has 16 residues. Germline CDR1 reads LGHDT; CDR2 reads YNNKEL (reference sequence). V gave up 3 bases and J gave up 4 bases; unmatched junction bases: 5. CDR3 in amino acids: CASSHGGQGGGNTIYF. The CDR3 nucleotides are TGTGCCAGCAGCCACGGGGGACAGGGGGGAGGAAACACCATATATTTT.

The chain links TRBV7-6 to TRBJ2-1; D is undetermined. Germline V gene data show CDR1 as SGHVS and CDR2 as FNYEAQ. The V and J ends lost 5 bases and 0 bases respectively, with 11 bases between them. The CDR3 runs 15 residues. The CDR3 reads CASSPQDISYNEQFF. The CDR3 region has the DNA TGTGCCAGCAGCCCCCAAGACATCTCCTACAATGAGCAGTTCTTC.

The V and J genes are TRBV7-8 and TRBJ2-7; a possible D gene is TRBD2 (5 bases). V was pared by 1 base and J by 5 bases, with 12 bases between. Germline V gives CDR1 SGHVS, CDR2 FQNEAQ. CDR3 length: 14 amino acids. The CDR3 DNA follows: TGTGCCAGCAGCTTAGAACTAGACGGCGACGAGCAGTACTTC. Translating it yields CASSLELDGDEQYF.

The rearrangement uses TRBV19 and TRBJ1-2, with no clear D. Germline loops: CDR1 LNHDA, CDR2 SQIVND (reference sequence). The CDR3 has 13 amino acids. Deletions cut 5 bases from V and 3 bases from J, with 10 bases between. This chain's CDR3 is CASSPGRDYGYTF. The DNA for the CDR3 is TGTGCCAGTAGTCCCGGGAGAGACTATGGCTACACCTTC.

This clone was seen only once. This CDR3 reads CASSPEAGGTEAFF. The CDR3, as DNA: TGTGCCAGCTCACCCGAAGCAGGGGGAACTGAAGCTTTCTTT. The rearrangement joins TRBV18 to TRBJ1-1, with TRBD1 identical over 7 bases. In germline, CDR1 is KGHSH, CDR2 LQKENI. Trimming removed 3 bases from V and 5 bases from J; junction bases left unmatched: 6. This CDR3 region has 14 residues.

This chain uses TRBV2 with TRBJ1-2; TRBD1 matches at 12 bases. After removal of 8 bases from V and 8 bases from J, the junction contained 9 bases not matched to a gene. CDR1 and CDR2 from the germline V gene are SNHLY and FYNNEI. The CDR3 contains 14 residues. The CDR3, as DNA: TGTGCCAGCGGAACCGGGACAGGGGGCGAGGGCTACACCTTC. Protein sequence: CASGTGTGGEGYTF.

The V and J genes are TRBV2 and TRBJ1-6; D ambiguous. Trimming stripped 0 bases from V and 9 bases from J, with 12 bases between. This CDR3 region has 15 residues. Per germline, CDR1 SNHLY and CDR2 FYNNEI. The CDR3: CASSEATGRLSPLHF. The CDR3 bases are TGTGCCAGCAGTGAAGCCACGGGGAGGCTTTCACCCCTCCACTTT.

The chain carries TRBV12-5 and TRBJ1-5; D is perhaps TRBD1 (6 bases). The V end lost 1 base, the J end lost 11 bases, and 12 bases lay between the germline ends. The CDR3 is made up of 13 amino acids. Looked up from germline, CDR1 is LGHNT and CDR2 is FRNRAP. CDR3 sequence (DNA): TGTGCTAGTGGTTTGGGGGACAATTGGTCCCAGCATTTT. Translated: CASGLGDNWSQHF.

V is TRBV28 and J is TRBJ1-2; D is possibly TRBD1 (6 bases). Germline CDR1 and CDR2: MDHEN and SYDVKM. The V end lost 2 bases, the J end lost 4 bases, and 11 bases lay between the germline ends. The CDR3 is 14 amino acids. CDR3 protein: CASSLPTGLYGYTF. The CDR3 nucleotides are TGTGCCAGCAGTTTACCAACAGGGCTCTATGGCTACACCTTC.

The chain combines TRBV18 with TRBJ2-7; D uncertain. CDR3 length: 16 amino acids. Germline loops: CDR1 KGHSH, CDR2 LQKENI. Trimming pared 3 bases from V and 0 bases from J, leaving 15 bases between. CDR3 coding DNA: TGTGCCAGCTCACCTGTCGCCGGGTCCGTCTCCTACGAGCAGTACTTC. Encoded protein: CASSPVAGSVSYEQYF.

The V gene is TRBV3-1 (or the pseudogene TRBV3-2), the J gene TRBJ1-6; 7 nucleotides align to TRBD1. V lost 4 bases and J lost 10; bases outside the gene matches: 16. Germline CDR1 and CDR2: LGHDT and YNNKEL (reference sequence). This CDR3 spans 17 amino acids. Here the CDR3 DNA reads TGTGCCAGCAGCCCGGGGGGGTCGAGAGACAGGGCGTCACCCCTCCACTTT. It translates to CASSPGGSRDRASPLHF.

V gene TRBV29-1 combines with J gene TRBJ1-2; D call uncertain. CDR1 is SQVTM and CDR2 is ANQGSEA in the germline V gene. The ends were cut back, 1 base at V and 5 bases at J, with 14 bases in the middle. The CDR3 contains 14 residues. This chain's CDR3 is CSVEVRREEYGYTF. In nucleotides, the CDR3 is TGCAGCGTTGAAGTGAGGCGGGAAGAGTATGGCTACACCTTC.

With respect to this clone: Sequence at one end of the junction differs from germline and may be a read error. The chain joins TRBV7-7 to TRBJ2-3; 16 bases map to TRBD2. Looked up from germline, CDR1 is SSHAT and CDR2 is FNYEAQ (reference sequence). This CDR3 spans 16 amino acids. CDR3 nucleotides: TGTGCTAGCAGCTGGGGACTAGCGGGGGGGGCCGATACGCAGTATTTT. Translating gives CASSWGLAGGADTQYF.

Only a few counts were recorded for this clone. The chain couples TRBV5-5 to TRBJ2-7, with TRBD1 identical over 12 bases. Trimming cost V 4 bases and J 4 bases; bases outside gene matches: 6. This CDR3 spans 15 amino acids. Germline V gene lookup returns CDR1 SGHKS and CDR2 YYEKEE (reference sequence). The CDR3 loop reads CASSPGQGARYEQYF. CDR3 in DNA: TGTGCCAGCAGCCCGGGACAGGGGGCCCGTTACGAGCAGTACTTC.

The chain joins TRBV19 to TRBJ2-5, with 10 bases identical to TRBD2. Looked up from germline, CDR1 is LNHDA and CDR2 is SQIVND (reference sequence). The CDR3 is 16 amino acids. Trimming at V came to 4 bases and at J to 0 bases, leaving 5 bases not matched to a gene. The CDR3 DNA is TGTGCCAGTAGTAAGCGGGGGGGGACTTACCAAGAGACCCAGTACTTC. Translated: CASSKRGGTYQETQYF.

The V gene is TRBV27, the J gene TRBJ1-1, with D uncertain. Trimming stripped 6 bases from V and 4 bases from J, with 12 bases between. The CDR3 length is 13 residues. Looked up from germline, CDR1 is MNHEY and CDR2 is SMNVEV (reference sequence). The CDR3 sequence is CASRSWLGTEAFF. In DNA, the CDR3 is TGTGCCAGCAGGTCCTGGCTTGGCACTGAAGCTTTCTTT.

The chain uses TRBV9 and TRBJ2-1; the match to TRBD2 covers 13 bases. From germline, CDR1 is SGDLS and CDR2 YYNGEE. The CDR3 consists of 16 residues. V lost 0 bases, J lost 7 bases, and 4 bases stayed unmatched. DNA of the CDR3: TGTGCCAGCAGCGTAGAAGGGACTAGCGGGATGAATGAGCAGTTCTTC. This gives the protein CASSVEGTSGMNEQFF.

The chain couples TRBV5-1 to TRBJ1-6, with D hard to call. This CDR3 is built from 16 residues. V lost 2 bases, J lost 5 bases, and 14 bases lay in between. The germline CDR1 and CDR2 sequences are SGHRS and YFSETQ. The CDR3 sequence is CASSFGQRTNNSPLHF. CDR3 sequence (DNA): TGCGCCAGCAGCTTTGGGCAGCGGACGAATAATTCACCCCTCCACTTT.

V gene TRBV25-1 combines with J gene TRBJ1-4; D gene ambiguous. Germline values: CDR1 MGHDK, CDR2 SYGVNS. There are 15 residues in the CDR3. Trimming removed 1 base at V and 7 bases at J, with 13 bases between. The CDR3: CASSEFGMPAEKLFF. The CDR3 DNA sequence: TGTGCCAGCAGTGAATTCGGGATGCCTGCTGAAAAACTGTTTTTT.

The chain joins TRBV6-2 or TRBV6-3 to TRBJ1-6; unclear D gene. This CDR3 region has 14 residues. The germline gives CDR1 MNHEY, CDR2 SVGEGT. V gave up 0 bases and J gave up 7 bases, with 7 bases separating them. The CDR3 DNA reads TGTGCCAGCAGTTACTCGACTGCGAATTCACCCCTCCACTTT. Its translation: CASSYSTANSPLHF.

The chain links TRBV3-1 (or the pseudogene TRBV3-2) to TRBJ2-4; TRBD2 matches at 9 bases. The CDR3 length is 17 residues. Trimming took 4 bases from V and 0 from J; bases not matched to a gene: 7. The germline CDR1 and CDR2 sequences are LGHDT and YNNKEL (reference sequence). CDR3 in DNA: TGTGCCAGCAGCCTTCTTGGCGGGGGGGTAGCCAAAAACATTCAGTACTTC. It translates to CASSLLGGGVAKNIQYF.